This TCR beta chain was captured by sequencing in a study of T-cell reconstitution after alpha-beta-depleted transplantation in children. The CDR3 contains 18 residues. V lost 5 bases, J lost 0 bases, and 9 bases stayed unmatched. Germline loops: CDR1 SGHAT, CDR2 FQNNGV. Unique molecular identifiers were incorporated when the TCRbeta library was constructed. In TCRdb, the PCR reads were re-called with MiXCR into one record per CDR3 protein. In the table there are 800,000 to 1,000,000 distinct CDR3 sequences, around 30% of which are singletons. This specimen consisted of PBMCs, mostly from graft donor cells, obtained 360 days after TCRalphabeta/CD19-depleted stem cell transplant. The rearrangement links TRBV11-2 to TRBJ2-7, with 14 bases aligning to TRBD2. The receptor comes from a boy under two years old who had a stem cell transplant for SCID, so the T cells may come from the graft donor. The CDR3 nucleotides read TGTGCCAGCAGCCTTGGGACTAGCGGGGGCGATGGCTCCTACGAGCAGTACTTC. Its protein product is CASSLGTSGGDGSYEQYF.